The rows below give T cell receptor beta chains drawn from one sample of a study of blood T cell repertoires in COVID-19. The assay was immunoSEQ multiplex PCR, and TCRdb's table has in-frame clones only and misses some. The sample consists of 210,000 or so clones, about 90% of them appearing once. Material for sequencing was peripheral blood. All receptors come from a woman aged 18-29 years who had recovered from COVID-19. Each CDR3 is given with its conserved first and last residue. A D gene is named only where the DNA matches it firmly. Size values are once, few and many counts, or a class for expanded clones, and some rows have none.

>NA|TRBJ1-2|TRBV5-1|few
TGCGCCAGCAGCTCCTACCCAGGACAGCTAGCTAACTATGGCTACACCTTC
CASSSYPGQLANYGYTF
>NA|TRBJ2-1|TRBV14|NA
TGTGCCAGCAGCCATGAAGAAGGGAGCTCTGACAATGAGCAGTTCTTC
CASSHEEGSSDNEQFF
>NA|TRBJ2-2|TRBV27|NA
TGTGCCAGCAGTAGGTGGGAGGCGGCCACCGGGGAGCTGTTTTTT
CASSRWEAATGELFF
>NA|TRBJ2-5|TRBV3-1/TRBV3-2|NA
TGTGCCAGCAGACAACAGGGCCACCAAGAGACCCAGTACTTC
CASRQQGHQETQYF
>NA|TRBJ1-5|TRBV27|NA
TGTGCCAGCAGTCCCGCACCACTCAATCAGCCCCAGCATTTT
CASSPAPLNQPQHF
>TRBD2|TRBJ2-1|TRBV5-6|NA
TGTGCCAGCAGCTTGTTGGGGGAGCGGGGGCACAATGAGCAGTTCTTC
CASSLLGERGHNEQFF
>NA|TRBJ1-4|TRBV20-1|NA
TGCAGTGCTAGAGATACGCCAGATCCACCATTT
CSARDTPDPPF
>NA|TRBJ1-1|TRBV11-2|NA
TGTGCCAGCAGCCCCCGGGGGGGGACGGTGAACACTGAAGCTTTCTTT
CASSPRGGTVNTEAFF
>NA|TRBJ1-5|TRBV2|NA
TGTGCCAGCAGTGTGTGGGAGGTAGGCAATCAGCCCCAGCATTTT
CASSVWEVGNQPQHF
>NA|TRBJ1-3|TRBV18|NA
TGTGCCAGCTCAGTGTGGGGCTACGGAAACACCATATATTTT
CASSVWGYGNTIYF
>TRBD2|TRBJ2-5|TRBV4-3|once
TGCGCCAGCAGCCAAGTATGGACTAGCGCACAAGAGACCCAGTACTTC
CASSQVWTSAQETQYF
>TRBD1|TRBJ1-1|TRBV3-1/TRBV3-2|once
TGTGCCAGCAGCCACAACGGACAGGGGAGTGAAGCTTTCTTT
CASSHNGQGSEAFF
>NA|TRBJ2-7|TRBV19|NA
TGTGCCAGTAGTGCCGTGGCGGCCGTTCACTACGAGCAGTACTTC
CASSAVAAVHYEQYF
>NA|TRBJ2-2|TRBV4-1|NA
TGCGCCAGCAGGCACAGGGTAGATGTCCACGGGGAGCTGTTTTTT
CASRHRVDVHGELFF
>NA|TRBJ2-7|TRBV16|NA
TGTGCCAGCAGCCTTAGCGGCCGCTCCTACGAGCAGTACTTC
CASSLSGRSYEQYF
>TRBD2|TRBJ2-3|TRBV29-1|NA
TGCAGCACGGCTGATCCAGCGGGAGTGGCAGATACGCAGTATTTT
CSTADPAGVADTQYF
>TRBD1|TRBJ1-1|TRBV9|NA
TGTGCCAGCAGCGGGGGGACAGGTCTGGGCCCTGAAGCTTTCTTT
CASSGGTGLGPEAFF
>NA|TRBJ1-1|TRBV19|NA
TGTGCCAGTAGTAAGACAGGGAACACTGAAGCTTTCTTT
CASSKTGNTEAFF
>TRBD1|TRBJ1-1|TRBV10-3|NA
TGTGCCATCAAATCGACAGGGGCCTACACTGAAGCTTTCTTT
CAIKSTGAYTEAFF
>TRBD2|TRBJ2-1|TRBV28|NA
TGTGCCAGCAGTTTCCCCGGCCCCCGGACTAGCGGGATGGTTGAGCAGTTCTTC
CASSFPGPRTSGMVEQFF